Listed here is a single TCR beta chain. This clonotype showed up just a few times. No cognate antigen has been identified for it. Within one base of it there is no much larger clone, and no base qualities were kept. According to the germline V gene, CDR1 reads ENHRY and CDR2 reads SYGVKD. The CDR3 runs 16 amino acids, cysteine and phenylalanine included. The kept DNA is CDR3 alone, 48 bases in frame from the first base. Trimming leaves V shorter by 5 bases and J shorter by 5 bases, with the junction holding 11 bases beyond the gene matches. This entry comes from a study of T cell repertoires in cytomegalovirus infection (dated by TCRdb to about 2019). About the investigation overall: The HLA type of each donor mattered for the analysis, because public TCR beta signatures pointed to carriage of CMV infection along with the matching HLA type.

Sequenced using an Illumina HiSeq 1500. TCRdb reanalyzed the raw reads on its own, using fastp at Q25 for trimming and MiXCR for clone calling, and kept in-frame beta chains. Here each entry gathers all rows of one CDR3 protein and keeps the most common genes and DNA. The sample profile shows about 310,000 distinct CDR3 sequences; roughly 15% of them were found once. The ten largest clones represent approximately 12% of the sample. Findings and caveats that apply to the study as a whole: In the ex vivo response, HLA-C-restricted CMV-specific TCR beta clonotypes were dominant, and in two of eight donors the single most frequent clonotype came from this HLA-C-restricted group. Carriers of CMV infection plus the relevant HLA type were discriminated by the cumulative frequency of public TCR beta family members in the study cohort and in an independent roughly 340-donor cohort.

Sequencing was performed on PBMCs. This TCR derives from a human donor in good health (CMV status not recorded). Some clones in this sample may be carry-over from other donors' samples. This receptor chain uses TRBV10-3 and TRBJ1-2; TRBD1 agrees with 10 junctional bases. The nucleotide sequence reads TGTGCCATCAGTAAAGGGACAGGGGAACTCTCTTATGGCTACACCTTC. It translates as CAISKGTGELSYGYTF.